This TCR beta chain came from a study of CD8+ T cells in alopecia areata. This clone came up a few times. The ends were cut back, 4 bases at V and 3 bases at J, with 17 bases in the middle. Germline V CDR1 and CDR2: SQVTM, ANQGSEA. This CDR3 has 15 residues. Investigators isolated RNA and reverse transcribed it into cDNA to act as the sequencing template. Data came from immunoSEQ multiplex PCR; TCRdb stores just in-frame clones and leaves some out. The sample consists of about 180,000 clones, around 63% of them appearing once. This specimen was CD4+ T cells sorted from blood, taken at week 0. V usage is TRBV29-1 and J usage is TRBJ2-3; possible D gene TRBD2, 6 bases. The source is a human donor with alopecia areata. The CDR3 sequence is CSVVGGSAGTDTQYF. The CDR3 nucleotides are TGCAGCGTTGTGGGGGGTTCCGCGGGTACAGATACGCAGTATTTT.